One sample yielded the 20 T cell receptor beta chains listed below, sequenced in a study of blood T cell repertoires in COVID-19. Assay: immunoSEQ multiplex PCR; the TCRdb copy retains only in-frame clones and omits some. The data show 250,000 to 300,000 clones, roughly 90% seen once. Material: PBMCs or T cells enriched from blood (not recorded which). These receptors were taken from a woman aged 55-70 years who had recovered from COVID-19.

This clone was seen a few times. CDR3 sequence: CASSVGPPRSNTIYF. DNA of the CDR3: TGTGCCAGCAGTGTTGGTCCACCCCGGTCGAACACCATATATTTT. The chain recombines TRBV2 with TRBJ1-3; D is unclear. The CDR3 length is 15 residues. The germline V and J ends were trimmed by 4 bases and 7 bases, with 17 bases remaining between them. Germline CDR1 is SNHLY and CDR2 is FYNNEI. The whole variable domain, remainder taken from reference TRBV2 and TRBJ1-3, is EPEVTQTPSHQVTQMGQEVILRCVPISNHLYFYWYRQILGQKVEFLVSFYNNEISEKSEIFDDQFSVERPDGSNFTLKIRSTKLEDSAMYFCASSVGPPRSNTIYFGEGSWLTVV.

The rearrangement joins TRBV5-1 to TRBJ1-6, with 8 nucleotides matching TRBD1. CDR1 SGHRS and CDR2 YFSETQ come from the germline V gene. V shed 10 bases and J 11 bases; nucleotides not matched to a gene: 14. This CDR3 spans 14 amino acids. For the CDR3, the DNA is TGCGCCCCCAAAGCCGGACAGGGTGTTCCACCCCTCCACTTT. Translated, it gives CAPKAGQGVPPLHF.

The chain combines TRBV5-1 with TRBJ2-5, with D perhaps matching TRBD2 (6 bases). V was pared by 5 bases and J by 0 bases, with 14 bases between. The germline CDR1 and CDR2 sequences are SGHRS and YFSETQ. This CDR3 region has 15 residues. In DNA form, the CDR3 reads TGCGCCAGCAGAAGATACCGGGAGAACCAAGAGACCCAGTACTTC. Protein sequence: CASRRYRENQETQYF.

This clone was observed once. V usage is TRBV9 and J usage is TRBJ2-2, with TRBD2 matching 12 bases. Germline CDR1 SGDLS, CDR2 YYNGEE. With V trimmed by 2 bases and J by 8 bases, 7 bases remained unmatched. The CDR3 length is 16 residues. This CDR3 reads CASSVHGTSGPGELFF. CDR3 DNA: TGTGCCAGCAGCGTGCACGGGACTAGCGGGCCGGGGGAGCTGTTTTTT.

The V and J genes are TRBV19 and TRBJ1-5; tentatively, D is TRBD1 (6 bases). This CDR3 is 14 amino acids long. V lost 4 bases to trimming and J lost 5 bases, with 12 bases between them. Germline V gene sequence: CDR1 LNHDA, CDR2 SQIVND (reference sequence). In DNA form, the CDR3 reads TGTGCCAGTAGTAGGGGTGAGGGGGATCAGCCCCAGCATTTT. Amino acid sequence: CASSRGEGDQPQHF.

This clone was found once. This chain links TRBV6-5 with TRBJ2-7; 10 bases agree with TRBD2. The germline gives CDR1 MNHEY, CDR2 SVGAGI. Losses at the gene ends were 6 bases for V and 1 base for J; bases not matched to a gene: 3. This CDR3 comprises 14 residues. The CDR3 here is CASSTAGGSYEQYF. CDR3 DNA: TGTGCCAGCAGCACAGCGGGAGGGTCCTACGAGCAGTACTTC.

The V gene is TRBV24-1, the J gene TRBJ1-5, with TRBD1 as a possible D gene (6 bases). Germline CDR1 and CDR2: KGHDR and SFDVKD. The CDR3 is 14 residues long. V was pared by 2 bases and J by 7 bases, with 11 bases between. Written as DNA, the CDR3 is TGTGCCACCAGTGATTCGGGGGGCCGACAGCCCCAGCATTTT. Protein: CATSDSGGRQPQHF.

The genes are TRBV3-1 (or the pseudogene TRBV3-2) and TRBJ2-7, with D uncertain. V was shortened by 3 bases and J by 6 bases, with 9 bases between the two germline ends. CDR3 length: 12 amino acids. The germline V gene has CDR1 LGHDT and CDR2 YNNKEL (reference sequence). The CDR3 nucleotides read TGTGCCAGCAGCCATCCCACGGGCGAGCAGTACTTC. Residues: CASSHPTGEQYF.

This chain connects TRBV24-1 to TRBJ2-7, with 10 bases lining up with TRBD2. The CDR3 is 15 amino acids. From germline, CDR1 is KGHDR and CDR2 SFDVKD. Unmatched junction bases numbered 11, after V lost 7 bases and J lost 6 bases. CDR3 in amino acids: CATSNSATSGLEQYF. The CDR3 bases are TGTGCCACCAGCAATTCAGCGACTAGCGGGCTCGAGCAGTACTTC.

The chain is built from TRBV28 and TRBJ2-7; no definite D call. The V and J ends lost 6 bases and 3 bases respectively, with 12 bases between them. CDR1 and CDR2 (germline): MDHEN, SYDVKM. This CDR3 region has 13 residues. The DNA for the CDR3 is TGTGCCAGCAGACTTGGGCAATACTACGAGCAGTACTTC. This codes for CASRLGQYYEQYF. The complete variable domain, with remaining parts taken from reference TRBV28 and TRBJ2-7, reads DVKVTQSSRYLVKRTGEKVFLECVQDMDHENMFWYRQDPGLGLRLIYFSYDVKMKEKGDIPEGYSVSREKKERFSLILESASTNQTSMYLCASRLGQYYEQYFGPGTRLTVT.

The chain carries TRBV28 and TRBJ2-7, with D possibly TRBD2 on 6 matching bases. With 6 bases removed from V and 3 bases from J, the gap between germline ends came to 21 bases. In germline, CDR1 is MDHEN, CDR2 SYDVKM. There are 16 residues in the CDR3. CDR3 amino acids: CASSPLPGLQYYEQYF. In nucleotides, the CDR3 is TGTGCCAGCAGCCCATTACCGGGACTCCAGTACTACGAGCAGTACTTC.

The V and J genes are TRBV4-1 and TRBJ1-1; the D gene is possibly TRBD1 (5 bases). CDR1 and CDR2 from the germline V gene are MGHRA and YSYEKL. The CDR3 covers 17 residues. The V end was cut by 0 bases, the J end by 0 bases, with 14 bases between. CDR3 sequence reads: CASSQDFSGTMNTEAFF. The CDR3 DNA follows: TGCGCCAGCAGCCAAGATTTCTCAGGGACTATGAACACTGAAGCTTTCTTT.

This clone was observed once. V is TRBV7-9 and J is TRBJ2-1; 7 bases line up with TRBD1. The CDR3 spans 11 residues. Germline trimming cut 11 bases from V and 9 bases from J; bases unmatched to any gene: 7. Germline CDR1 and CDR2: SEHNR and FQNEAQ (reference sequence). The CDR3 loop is CAGRSGGEQFF. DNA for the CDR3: TGTGCCGGGCGGTCAGGGGGTGAGCAGTTCTTC.

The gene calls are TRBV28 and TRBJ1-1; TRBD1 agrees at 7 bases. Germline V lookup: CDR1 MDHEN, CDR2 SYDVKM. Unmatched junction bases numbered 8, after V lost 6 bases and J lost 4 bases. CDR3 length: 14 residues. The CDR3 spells CASRPSDRSTEAFF. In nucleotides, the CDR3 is TGTGCCAGCAGACCTTCGGACAGGTCCACTGAAGCTTTCTTT.

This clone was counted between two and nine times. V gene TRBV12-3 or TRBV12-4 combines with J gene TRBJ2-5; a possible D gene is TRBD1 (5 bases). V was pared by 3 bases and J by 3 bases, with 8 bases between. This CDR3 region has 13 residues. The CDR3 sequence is CASSFSTEETQYF. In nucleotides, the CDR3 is TGTGCCAGCAGTTTTTCGACAGAAGAGACCCAGTACTTC.

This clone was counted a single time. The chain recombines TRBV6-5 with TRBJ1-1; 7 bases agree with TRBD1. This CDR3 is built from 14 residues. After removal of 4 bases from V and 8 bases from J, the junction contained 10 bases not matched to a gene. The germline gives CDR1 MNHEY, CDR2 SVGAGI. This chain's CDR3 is CASSSPGQRLEAFF. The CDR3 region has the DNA TGTGCCAGCAGTTCGCCGGGACAGCGCTTGGAAGCTTTCTTT.

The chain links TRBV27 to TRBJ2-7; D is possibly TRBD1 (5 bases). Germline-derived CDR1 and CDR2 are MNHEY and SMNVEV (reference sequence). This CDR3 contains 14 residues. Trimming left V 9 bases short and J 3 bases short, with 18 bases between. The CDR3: CASSPWGSVYEQYF. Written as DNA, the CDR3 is TGTGCCAGTTCCCCGTGGGGCTCCGTCTACGAGCAGTACTTC.

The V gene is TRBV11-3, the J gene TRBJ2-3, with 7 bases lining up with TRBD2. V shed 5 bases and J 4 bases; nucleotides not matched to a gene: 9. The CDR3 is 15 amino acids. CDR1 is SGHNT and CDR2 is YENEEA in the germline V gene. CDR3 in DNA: TGTGCCAGCAGCCGAGGGGAGGGAAGGTCAGATACGCAGTATTTT. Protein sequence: CASSRGEGRSDTQYF. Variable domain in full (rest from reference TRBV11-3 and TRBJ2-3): EAGVVQSPRYKIIEKKQPVAFWCNPISGHNTLYWYLQNLGQGPELLIRYENEEAVDDSQLPKDRFSAERLKGVDSTLKIQPAELGDSAVYLCASSRGEGRSDTQYFGPGTRLTVL.

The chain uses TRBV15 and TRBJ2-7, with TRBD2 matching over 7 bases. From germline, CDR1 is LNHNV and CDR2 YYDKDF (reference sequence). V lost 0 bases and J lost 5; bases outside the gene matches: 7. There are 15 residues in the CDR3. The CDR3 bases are TGTGCCACCAGCAGAGATACGGGAGGAAGAGACGAGCAGTACTTC. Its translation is CATSRDTGGRDEQYF.

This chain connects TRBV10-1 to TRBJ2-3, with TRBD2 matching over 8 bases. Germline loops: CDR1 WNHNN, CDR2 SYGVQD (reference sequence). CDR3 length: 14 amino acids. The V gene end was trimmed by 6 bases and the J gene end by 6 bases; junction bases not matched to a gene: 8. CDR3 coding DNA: TGCGCCAGCAGCCCAGCGGGGGCCGGGGATACGCAGTATTTT. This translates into CASSPAGAGDTQYF.